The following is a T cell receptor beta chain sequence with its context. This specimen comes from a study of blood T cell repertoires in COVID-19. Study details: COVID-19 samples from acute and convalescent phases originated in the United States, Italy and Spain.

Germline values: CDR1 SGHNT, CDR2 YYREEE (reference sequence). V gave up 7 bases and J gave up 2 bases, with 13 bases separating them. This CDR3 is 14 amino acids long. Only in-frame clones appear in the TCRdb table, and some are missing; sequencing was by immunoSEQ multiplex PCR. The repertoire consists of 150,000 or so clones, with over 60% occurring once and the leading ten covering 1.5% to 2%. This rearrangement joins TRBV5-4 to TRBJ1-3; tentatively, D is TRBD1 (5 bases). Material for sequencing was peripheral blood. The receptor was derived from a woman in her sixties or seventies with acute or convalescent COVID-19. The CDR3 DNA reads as TGTGCCAGCGCGCTGGGGGGTCCTGGAAACACCATATATTTT. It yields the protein CASALGGPGNTIYF. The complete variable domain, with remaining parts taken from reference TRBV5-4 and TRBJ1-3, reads ETGVTQSPTHLIKTRGQQVTLRCSSQSGHNTVSWYQQALGQGPQFIFQYYREEENGRGNFPPRFSGLQFPNYSSELNVNALELDDSALYLCASALGGPGNTIYFGEGSWLTVV.